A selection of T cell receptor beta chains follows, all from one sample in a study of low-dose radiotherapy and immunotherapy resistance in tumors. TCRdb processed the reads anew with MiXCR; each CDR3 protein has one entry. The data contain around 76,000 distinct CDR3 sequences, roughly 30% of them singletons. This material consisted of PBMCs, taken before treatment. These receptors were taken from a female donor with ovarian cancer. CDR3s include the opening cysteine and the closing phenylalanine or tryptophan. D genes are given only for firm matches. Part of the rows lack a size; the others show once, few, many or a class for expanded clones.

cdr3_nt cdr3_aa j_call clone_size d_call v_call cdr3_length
TGCAGCGTAGAACAGGGGGTCGGAAACACCATATATTTT CSVEQGVGNTIYF TRBJ1-3 few TRBD1 TRBV29-1 13
TGTGCCACCAGCACCCGGGACTGGGACACAGATACGCAGTATTTT CATSTRDWDTDTQYF TRBJ2-3 many NA TRBV15 15
TGCAGTGCTGAGGATCGGCGGCAAACCTCCTACGAGCAGTACTTC CSAEDRRQTSYEQYF TRBJ2-7 many NA TRBV20-1 15
TGTGCCAGCAGTACACCACACGTGGGTGAGCAGTTCTTC CASSTPHVGEQFF TRBJ2-1 many NA TRBV12-3/TRBV12-4 13
TGTGCCAGTAGTATATCCGCGATTGGTGAAGCTTTCTTT CASSISAIGEAFF TRBJ1-1 many NA TRBV19 13
TGTGCCAGCAGTTTGGAGAATACGCAGTATTTT CASSLENTQYF TRBJ2-3 NA NA TRBV12-3/TRBV12-4 11
TGTGCCACCAGTGACCCGCTAGCGGCAGCCTACAATGAGCAGTTCTTC CATSDPLAAAYNEQFF TRBJ2-1 NA TRBD2 TRBV24-1 16
TGCAGCGTGCGGACGGGGGTCGGGGAGACCCAGTACTTC CSVRTGVGETQYF TRBJ2-5 many NA TRBV29-1 13
TGTGCCAGCAGCCAAGAATGCAGGGTATATGGAAACACCATATATTTT CASSQECRVYGNTIYF TRBJ1-3 many NA TRBV3-1 16
TGCGCCAGCTGCATAGGGACTAGCTACGAGACCCAGTACTTC CASCIGTSYETQYF TRBJ2-5 many TRBD2 TRBV5-1 14
TGCGCCAGCAGCCAAGAACTAGCGCGTAGCTCCTACAATGAGCAGTTCTTC CASSQELARSSYNEQFF TRBJ2-1 NA TRBD2 TRBV4-1 17
TGTGCCAGCAGCTTAGTCGGGGGATCCAACACTGAAGCTTTCTTT CASSLVGGSNTEAFF TRBJ1-1 many NA TRBV11-1 15
TGTGCCAGCAGTTTAAGGGGGACCCAGTACTTC CASSLRGTQYF TRBJ2-5 many NA TRBV12-3/TRBV12-4 11
TGTGCCACCAAAAACCCAGGGATCGGCGAGACCCAGTACTTC CATKNPGIGETQYF TRBJ2-5 NA NA TRBV15 14
TGTGCCACCAGTGACCTTGGGACTAGCGGGAGAGACACCGGGGAGCTGTTTTTT CATSDLGTSGRDTGELFF TRBJ2-2 many TRBD2 TRBV24-1 18